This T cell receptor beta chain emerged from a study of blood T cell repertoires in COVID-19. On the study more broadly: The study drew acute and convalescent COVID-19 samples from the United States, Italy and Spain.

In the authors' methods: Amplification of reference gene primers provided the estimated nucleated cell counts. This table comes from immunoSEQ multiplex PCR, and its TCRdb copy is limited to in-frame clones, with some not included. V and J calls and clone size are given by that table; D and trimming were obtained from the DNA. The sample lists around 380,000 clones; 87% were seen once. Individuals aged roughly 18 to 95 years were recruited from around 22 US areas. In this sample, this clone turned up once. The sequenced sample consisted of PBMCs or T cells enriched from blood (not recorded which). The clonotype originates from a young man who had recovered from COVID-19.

CDR3 amino acids: CASSQDRGANYGYTF. The CDR3 DNA sequence: TGTGCCAGCAGCCAAGATCGGGGAGCTAACTATGGCTACACCTTC. The rearrangement links TRBV3-1 (or the pseudogene TRBV3-2) to TRBJ1-2; D remains ambiguous. The germline gives CDR1 LGHDT, CDR2 YNNKEL (reference sequence). Deletions cut 0 bases from V and 0 bases from J, with 8 bases between. This CDR3 contains 15 residues.